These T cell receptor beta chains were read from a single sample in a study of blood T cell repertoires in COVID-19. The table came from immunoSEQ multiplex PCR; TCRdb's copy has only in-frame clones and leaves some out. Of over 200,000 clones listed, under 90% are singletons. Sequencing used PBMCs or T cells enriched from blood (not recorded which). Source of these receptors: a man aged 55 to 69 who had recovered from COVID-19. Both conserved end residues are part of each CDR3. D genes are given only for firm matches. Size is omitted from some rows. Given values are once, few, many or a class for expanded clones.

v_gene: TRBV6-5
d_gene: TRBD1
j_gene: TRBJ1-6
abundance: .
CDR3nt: TGTGCCAGCAGTATCCGGGACAGCGATAATTCACCCCTCCACTTT
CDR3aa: CASSIRDSDNSPLHF

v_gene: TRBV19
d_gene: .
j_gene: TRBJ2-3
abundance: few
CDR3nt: TGTGCCAGTAGTAATCTAGCGGTCGGGGGCCCAGATACGCAGTATTTT
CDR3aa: CASSNLAVGGPDTQYF

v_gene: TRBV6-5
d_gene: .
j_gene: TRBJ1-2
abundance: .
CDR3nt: TGTGCCAGCATGCTGACAGGTGGCTATGGCTACACCTTC
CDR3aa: CASMLTGGYGYTF

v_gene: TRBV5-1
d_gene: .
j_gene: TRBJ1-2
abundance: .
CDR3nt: TGCGCCAGCAGCTTCACAAATGGCGGCTACACCTTC
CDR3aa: CASSFTNGGYTF

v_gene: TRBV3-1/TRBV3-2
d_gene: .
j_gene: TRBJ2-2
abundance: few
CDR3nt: TGTGCCAGCAGCCAAGTACTGATGGTCAACACCGGGGAGCTGTTTTTT
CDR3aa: CASSQVLMVNTGELFF

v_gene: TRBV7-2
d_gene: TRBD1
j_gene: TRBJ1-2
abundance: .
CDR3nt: TGTGCCAGCAGCCACCCCCAGGGGGCCGGCTATGGCTACACCTTC
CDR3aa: CASSHPQGAGYGYTF

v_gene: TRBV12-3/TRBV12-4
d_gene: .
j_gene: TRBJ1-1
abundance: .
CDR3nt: TGTGCCAGCAGCTGGGACACCAACACTGAAGCTTTCTTT
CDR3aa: CASSWDTNTEAFF

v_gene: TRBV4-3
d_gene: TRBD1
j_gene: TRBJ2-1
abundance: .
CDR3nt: TGCGCCAGCAGCCAAGATCTAACAGGGGTGGGTGACAATGAGCAGTTCTTC
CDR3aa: CASSQDLTGVGDNEQFF

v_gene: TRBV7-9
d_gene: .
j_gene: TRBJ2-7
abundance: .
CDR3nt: TGTGCCAGCAGCTCCGCCCCCAGGGGCTTCTCCTACGAGCAGTACTTC
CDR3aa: CASSSAPRGFSYEQYF

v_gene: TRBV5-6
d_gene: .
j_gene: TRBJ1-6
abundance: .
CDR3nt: TGTGCCAGCAGCTCCGAAGGGGCGGATAATTCACCCCTCCACTTT
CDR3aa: CASSSEGADNSPLHF

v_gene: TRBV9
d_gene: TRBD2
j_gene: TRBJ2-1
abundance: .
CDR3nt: TGTGCCAGCAGCGTAACTAGCGGGGGTGACAATGAGCAGTTCTTC
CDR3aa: CASSVTSGGDNEQFF

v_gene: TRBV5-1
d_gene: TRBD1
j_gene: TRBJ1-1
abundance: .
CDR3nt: TGCGCCAGCAGCCCGGGGGACAGGGCGGGTGAAGCTTTCTTT
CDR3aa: CASSPGDRAGEAFF

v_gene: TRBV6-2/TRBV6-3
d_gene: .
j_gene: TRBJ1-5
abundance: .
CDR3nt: TGTGCCAGCAGTTACTCGAACAGGGAAGGTTTGAGCAATCAGCCCCAGCATTTT
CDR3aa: CASSYSNREGLSNQPQHF

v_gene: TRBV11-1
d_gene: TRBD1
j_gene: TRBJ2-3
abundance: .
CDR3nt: TGTGCCAGCAGCTCAGGACAGGGAAGTAGCACAGATACGCAGTATTTT
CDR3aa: CASSSGQGSSTDTQYF

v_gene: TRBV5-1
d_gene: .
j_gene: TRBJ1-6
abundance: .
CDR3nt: TGCGCCAGCCGCCCAGATTTTAATTCACCCCTCCACTTT
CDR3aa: CASRPDFNSPLHF

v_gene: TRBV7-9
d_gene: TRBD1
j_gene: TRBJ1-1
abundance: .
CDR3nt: TGTGCCAGCAGCTACCGGGACAGCCCTGAAGCTTTCTTT
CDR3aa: CASSYRDSPEAFF